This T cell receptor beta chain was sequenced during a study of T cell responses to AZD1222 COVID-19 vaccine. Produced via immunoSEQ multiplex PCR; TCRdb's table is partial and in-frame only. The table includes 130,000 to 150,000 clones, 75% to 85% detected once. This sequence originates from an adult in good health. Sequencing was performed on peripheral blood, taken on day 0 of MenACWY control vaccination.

This CDR3 reads CASSPQNWNTIYF. DNA of the CDR3: TGTGCCAGCAGTCCCCAAAACTGGAACACCATATATTTT. The genes are TRBV6-6 and TRBJ1-3; D gene ambiguous. Between the trimmed V and J ends, which lost 5 bases and 7 bases, there was a span of 12 bases. The CDR3 sequence is 13 residues long. The germline CDR1 and CDR2 sequences are MNHNY and SVGAGI (reference sequence).